This TCR beta chain came from a study of CD8 T cells in Susac syndrome (dated by TCRdb to the late 2010s). Concerning the study at large: Repertoire sequencing was used to test whether CD8+ T cell activation and differentiation in Susac syndrome was antigen driven. The paper as a whole reports these results and caveats: The number of individuals in the TCR sequencing and HLA analysis was acknowledged as relatively small.

Peripheral blood CD8+ and CD4+ T cells from healthy donors, Susac syndrome patients and multiple sclerosis patients were profiled using high-throughput TCR beta sequencing. Healthy donors were age- and sex-matched controls. Bulk CD8+ and CD4+ T cells were purified by magnetic negative isolation, whereas CD8+ TEMRA cells were enriched by FACS. Blood was drawn into EDTA tubes, processed within 24 hours, and PBMCs were isolated by density gradient centrifugation. PBMCs intended for TCR sequencing were frozen in liquid nitrogen and were later thawed in a 37 degrees C water bath. The sorted or isolated CD4+, CD8+ and CD8+ TEMRA cells reached a purity of at least 90%. On this clonotype: Its target antigen remains unknown. No quality values exist for individual bases; no much larger clone is one base distant.

RNA was extracted using the RNeasy kit, and roughly 0.5 to 1 ug of the RNA was reverse transcribed with random hexamers. TCR beta CDR3 regions were amplified with the immunoSEQ multiplex PCR assay covering 54 Vbeta and 13 Jbeta segments. PCR amplification bias was corrected by using a synthetic template baseline for primer optimization and computational correction. The paper's processing steps were these. Only productive sequences were kept, with reads annotated to V, D and J genes according to IMGT and analyzed in immunoSEQ Analyzer. Clonality was computed as one minus Shannon entropy normalized by log2 of the number of productive unique sequences. Public and private clones were assessed among the 100 most prevalent clones of each patient and control. Susac-specific clones were defined as absent from healthy and MS cohorts, around 1,000 published viral clones and other ImmuneACCESS disease sequences. TCRdb passed the public sequencing reads through fastp at Q25 and MiXCR, retaining productive beta sequences. CDR3 protein sequences are deduplicated, and each keeps its most common genes and DNA. V and J calls and clone size were set by TCRdb, not the authors. This sample is represented by some 190,000 distinct CDR3 sequences; around 95% of them were singletons. The biggest ten clones account for 0.1% of the sample.

Material for sequencing was CD4+ T cells from PBMCs. The receptor was derived from a human donor in good health.

The DNA is as follows: TGTGCCAGCAGCGGGGGGCCGGCCTACGAGCAGTACGTC. It codes for CASSGGPAYEQYV. Recombination connected TRBV9 to TRBJ2-7, and perhaps TRBD1 as D gene, on 6 matching bases. Trimming at the junction amounts to 3 bases on V and 2 bases on J, and the germline ends lie 9 bases apart. Reading the germline V gene gives CDR1 SGDLS and CDR2 YYNGEE. From the cysteine through the valine, the CDR3 covers 13 amino acids. The only DNA kept is the CDR3, 39 bases in frame from the first base.